Included here is one T cell receptor beta chain sequence, with context. As originally analysed: Nucleated cell number was recorded as an estimate derived from reference gene primer amplification. The table came from immunoSEQ multiplex PCR; TCRdb's copy has only in-frame clones and leaves some out. V and J calls plus clone size are reproduced from that table; the DNA served to infer D and trimming. Of more than 200,000 clones in the sample, 75% to 90% are singletons; the top ten hold roughly 1.8%. The CDR3 is 13 residues long. Trimming took 3 bases from V and 8 from J, leaving 8 bases between them. The data belong to a study of blood T cell repertoires in COVID-19. The wider study: Samples of COVID-19 (acute and convalescent) were obtained from the United States, Italy and Spain. Sources were T cells, B-cell-depleted T cells, or PBMCs; the material itself was cDNA or gDNA.

Source material: peripheral blood. The chain couples TRBV12-3 or TRBV12-4 to TRBJ1-6; D might be TRBD1 (6 bases). The clonotype comes from a man aged 30 to 45 with active or convalescent COVID-19. The CDR3: CASSFYRDSPLHF. The CDR3 DNA reads TGTGCCAGCAGTTTTTACAGGGATTCACCCCTCCACTTT.